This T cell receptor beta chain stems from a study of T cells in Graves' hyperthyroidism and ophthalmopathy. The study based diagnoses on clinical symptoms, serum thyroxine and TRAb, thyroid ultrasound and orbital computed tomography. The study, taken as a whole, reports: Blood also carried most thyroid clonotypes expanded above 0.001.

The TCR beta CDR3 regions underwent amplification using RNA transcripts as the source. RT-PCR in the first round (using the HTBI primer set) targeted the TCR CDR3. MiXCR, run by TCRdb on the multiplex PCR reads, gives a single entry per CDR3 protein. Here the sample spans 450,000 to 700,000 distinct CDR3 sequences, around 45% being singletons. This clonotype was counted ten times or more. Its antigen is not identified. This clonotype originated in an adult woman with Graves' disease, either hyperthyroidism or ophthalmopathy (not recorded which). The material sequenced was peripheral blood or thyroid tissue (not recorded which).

The CDR3 DNA reads as TGTGCCAGCAGCCTTTCGGGACGGATCTCTGGAAACACCATATATTTT. This sequence encodes CASSLSGRISGNTIYF. The rearrangement joins TRBV7-6 to TRBJ1-3, with TRBD1 as a possible D gene (5 bases). Germline V CDR1 and CDR2: SGHVS, FNYEAQ. The V end lost 5 bases, the J end lost 0 bases, and 14 bases lay between the germline ends. The CDR3 runs 16 residues.